This is a list of T cell receptor beta chains from one sample in a study of neurological immune-mediated disorders. One entry per CDR3 protein, called by TCRdb with MiXCR from the 5' RACE reads. This table holds tens of thousands of distinct CDR3 sequences, more than 4% found once. Sequences were obtained from PBMCs. These receptors all stem from a man aged 50 to 60 with multiple sclerosis. Both conserved end residues are part of each CDR3. D genes are given only for firm matches. Expanded clones are given a class, and other clones once, few, many or no size at all.

abundance: few
v_gene: TRBV24-1
j_gene: TRBJ2-3
d_gene: -
CDR3nt: TGTGCCACCAGCGCCGGATCGGCCGTAGATACGCAGTATTTT
CDR3aa: CATSAGSAVDTQYF

abundance: many
v_gene: TRBV4-1
j_gene: TRBJ2-3
d_gene: -
CDR3nt: TGCGCCAGCAGCCAAGAAGGGCTGGATACGCAGTATTTT
CDR3aa: CASSQEGLDTQYF

abundance: many
v_gene: TRBV20-1
j_gene: TRBJ1-1
d_gene: -
CDR3nt: TGCAGTGAAAGCCCCGGTTGGAACACTGAAGCTTTCTTT
CDR3aa: CSESPGWNTEAFF

abundance: many
v_gene: TRBV12-3/TRBV12-4
j_gene: TRBJ1-4
d_gene: -
CDR3nt: TGTGCCAGCAGTCCCCGGGGAGGAGAAAAACTGTTTTTT
CDR3aa: CASSPRGGEKLFF

abundance: many
v_gene: TRBV12-3/TRBV12-4
j_gene: TRBJ1-1
d_gene: -
CDR3nt: TGTGCCAGCAGTTTGTCGCCTTACTCGAACACTGAAGCTTTCTTT
CDR3aa: CASSLSPYSNTEAFF

abundance: many
v_gene: TRBV6-5
j_gene: TRBJ2-3
d_gene: TRBD2
CDR3nt: TGTGCCAGCACCCTGACTAGCGGGAGAACAGATACGCAGTATTTT
CDR3aa: CASTLTSGRTDTQYF

abundance: many
v_gene: TRBV7-6
j_gene: TRBJ1-3
d_gene: TRBD1
CDR3nt: TGTGCCAGCAGCTTAGCGGGACAGATTACCAACACCATATATTTT
CDR3aa: CASSLAGQITNTIYF

abundance: many
v_gene: TRBV7-6
j_gene: TRBJ2-7
d_gene: -
CDR3nt: TGTGCCAGCAGCTCGAGAACCTACGAGCAGTACTTC
CDR3aa: CASSSRTYEQYF

abundance: few
v_gene: TRBV20-1
j_gene: TRBJ1-2
d_gene: -
CDR3nt: TGCAGTGCTAGTTCGACACCCCGGGCGGGCTACACCTTC
CDR3aa: CSASSTPRAGYTF

abundance: many
v_gene: TRBV3-1
j_gene: TRBJ2-1
d_gene: TRBD2
CDR3nt: TGTGCCAGCAGCCAAGGGGCCCCTTCAAGCGGGAGGTACAATGAGCAGTTCTTC
CDR3aa: CASSQGAPSSGRYNEQFF

abundance: few
v_gene: TRBV5-1
j_gene: TRBJ2-7
d_gene: -
CDR3nt: TGCGCCAGCAGCTTGCACAGGACGGACGAGCAGTACTTC
CDR3aa: CASSLHRTDEQYF

abundance: many
v_gene: TRBV12-3/TRBV12-4
j_gene: TRBJ2-2
d_gene: -
CDR3nt: TGTGCCAGCAGTTTAGGGGTTTTGGCCGGGGAGCTGTTTTTT
CDR3aa: CASSLGVLAGELFF

abundance: few
v_gene: TRBV6-4
j_gene: TRBJ1-4
d_gene: -
CDR3nt: TGTGCCAGCAGTGAGGACACTAATGAAAAACTGTTTTTT
CDR3aa: CASSEDTNEKLFF

abundance: few
v_gene: TRBV20-1
j_gene: TRBJ1-6
d_gene: -
CDR3nt: TGCAGTGCTAGAGATCGTGAAAAGGGCAAGTCACCCCTCCACTTT
CDR3aa: CSARDREKGKSPLHF

abundance: -
v_gene: TRBV5-5
j_gene: TRBJ2-3
d_gene: -
CDR3nt: TGTGCCAGCAGCTTGGACCCAAGTAGCACAGATACGCAGTATTTT
CDR3aa: CASSLDPSSTDTQYF

abundance: many
v_gene: TRBV20-1
j_gene: TRBJ2-3
d_gene: -
CDR3nt: TGCAGTGCTAGGAGGCAGATATTCACAGATACGCAGTATTTT
CDR3aa: CSARRQIFTDTQYF

abundance: -
v_gene: TRBV9
j_gene: TRBJ1-2
d_gene: TRBD1
CDR3nt: TGTGCCAGCAGTCCCCTCGGACAGGGGCCCTTCTCTGGTGGCTACACCTTC
CDR3aa: CASSPLGQGPFSGGYTF

abundance: many
v_gene: TRBV28
j_gene: TRBJ1-5
d_gene: -
CDR3nt: TGTGCCAGCAGTTTCCAAAGTAGCAATCAGCCCCAGCATTTT
CDR3aa: CASSFQSSNQPQHF

abundance: many
v_gene: TRBV12-3/TRBV12-4
j_gene: TRBJ2-3
d_gene: -
CDR3nt: TGTGCCAGCAGTTTCGGGGAAACAGATACGCAGTATTTT
CDR3aa: CASSFGETDTQYF

abundance: -
v_gene: TRBV11-2
j_gene: TRBJ2-7
d_gene: TRBD1
CDR3nt: TGTGCCAGCACCCCAACCGGGACAGTCTCCTACGAGCAGTACTTC
CDR3aa: CASTPTGTVSYEQYF

abundance: many
v_gene: TRBV27
j_gene: TRBJ2-2
d_gene: TRBD1
CDR3nt: TGTGCCAGCAGTCCGGACAGGGCTTACACCGGGGAGCTGTTTTTT
CDR3aa: CASSPDRAYTGELFF

abundance: many
v_gene: TRBV4-1
j_gene: TRBJ2-5
d_gene: TRBD1
CDR3nt: TGCGCCAGCAGCCAAACCGCCGGGACAGGGTTCGGGGAGACCCAGTACTTC
CDR3aa: CASSQTAGTGFGETQYF

abundance: medium-sized
v_gene: TRBV7-9
j_gene: TRBJ1-5
d_gene: -
CDR3nt: TGTGCCAGCAGCAAAGGAGGGGGCAATCAGCCCCAGCATTTT
CDR3aa: CASSKGGGNQPQHF

abundance: -
v_gene: TRBV18
j_gene: TRBJ2-7
d_gene: -
CDR3nt: TGTGCCAGCTCCCCTCCGTTCAGGGGAGTACGCTTAGAGCAGTACTTC
CDR3aa: CASSPPFRGVRLEQYF

abundance: -
v_gene: TRBV7-9
j_gene: TRBJ1-1
d_gene: TRBD1
CDR3nt: TGTGCCAGCAGCTTAACAGGGGGCGCGGAAACGACTGAAGCTTTCTTT
CDR3aa: CASSLTGGAETTEAFF

abundance: many
v_gene: TRBV6-5
j_gene: TRBJ2-7
d_gene: TRBD2
CDR3nt: TGTGCCAGCAGTTACGGGCGGGGGACCTACGAGCAGTACTTC
CDR3aa: CASSYGRGTYEQYF

abundance: few
v_gene: TRBV27
j_gene: TRBJ1-1
d_gene: -
CDR3nt: TGTGCCAGCAGTTTATTGACACGTAACACTGAAGCTTTCTTT
CDR3aa: CASSLLTRNTEAFF

abundance: once
v_gene: TRBV21-1
j_gene: TRBJ2-3
d_gene: -
CDR3nt: TGTGCCAGCAGTAAAGTCGGGGATAATACATGGGATACGCAGTATTTT
CDR3aa: CASSKVGDNTWDTQYF

abundance: many
v_gene: TRBV20-1
j_gene: TRBJ2-1
d_gene: TRBD1
CDR3nt: TGCAGTGCATCCGACAGGGGAAACTACAATGAGCAGTTCTTC
CDR3aa: CSASDRGNYNEQFF

abundance: many
v_gene: TRBV5-1
j_gene: TRBJ2-1
d_gene: -
CDR3nt: TGCGCCAGCAGCTTGGTTGGCCATGAGCAGTTCTTC
CDR3aa: CASSLVGHEQFF

abundance: many
v_gene: TRBV12-3/TRBV12-4
j_gene: TRBJ2-7
d_gene: TRBD1
CDR3nt: TGTGCCAGCAGTTTAACAGGGGACGAGCAGTACTTC
CDR3aa: CASSLTGDEQYF

abundance: -
v_gene: TRBV20-1
j_gene: TRBJ1-5
d_gene: -
CDR3nt: TGCAGTGCTAGGGGGGGGGCAGTGGGTCAGCCCCAGCATTTT
CDR3aa: CSARGGAVGQPQHF